This TCR beta chain stems from a study of CD8+ T cells in alopecia areata. Treatment reported: oral pan-JAK inhibitor, 5-10 mg twice daily. This CDR3 region has 11 residues. V lost 5 bases to trimming and J lost 8 bases, with 9 bases between them. CDR1 and CDR2 from the germline V gene are SEHNR and FQNEAQ (reference sequence). cDNA reverse transcribed from extracted RNA served as the sequencing template. Clones were read by immunoSEQ multiplex PCR, and TCRdb kept only the in-frame ones, dropping some. Of some 110,000 clones in the sample, roughly 50% were seen once. Source: CD8+ T cells sorted from blood, taken at week 24, from a patient treated with tofacitinib. The clonotype originates from a human donor with alopecia areata. The chain recombines TRBV7-9 with TRBJ1-1; D unresolved. This chain's CDR3 is CASSPIYEAFF. CDR3 sequence (DNA): TGTGCCAGCAGCCCCATATACGAAGCTTTCTTT.